The 23 T cell receptor beta chains listed next were all sequenced from one sample in a study of shared clonotypes between healthy human individuals (TCRdb year 2020). CD8 naive samples consisted of CD45RO-negative cells that were positively selected for CCR7, yielding a CD45RA+CCR7+ population without TemRA cells. The library was built by means of the immunoSEQ multiplex PCR assay. This immuneACCESS table, as held by TCRdb, lists in-frame sequences with V and J called but not all clones. Of the missing ones, under half trace to an unresolved V gene in checked studies; the others have no known cause. The sample records approximately 720,000 clones, about 91% of which are singletons. The ten largest clonotypes hold 24% of the sample. The specimen sequenced was naive CD8+ T cells sorted from blood. The cell subset or site label on this specimen signifies: CD45RA+CCR7+. The receptors were sampled from a man aged 30-40 years in good health.

This clone was counted once. The chain combines TRBV28 with TRBJ2-2; the match to TRBD1 covers 10 bases. This CDR3 has 16 amino acids. V was pared by 6 bases and J by 2 bases, with 6 bases of the junction left unmatched. The germline V gene encodes CDR1 MDHEN and CDR2 SYDVKM. The CDR3 DNA is TGTGCCAGCAGCCAAAGGGACAGGGGAAACACCGGGGAGCTGTTTTTT. Translating it yields CASSQRDRGNTGELFF. The full variable domain, its missing parts supplied by reference TRBV28 and TRBJ2-2, is DVKVTQSSRYLVKRTGEKVFLECVQDMDHENMFWYRQDPGLGLRLIYFSYDVKMKEKGDIPEGYSVSREKKERFSLILESASTNQTSMYLCASSQRDRGNTGELFFGEGSRLTVL.

The chain combines TRBV27 with TRBJ1-1, with 8 bases that match TRBD1. CDR1 and CDR2 from the germline V gene are MNHEY and SMNVEV (reference sequence). The CDR3 consists of 14 residues. Trimming removed 2 bases from V and 4 bases from J; junction bases left unmatched: 3. In DNA, the CDR3 is TGTGCCAGCAGTTTAACAGGGGGGGGCACTGAAGCTTTCTTT. Its translation: CASSLTGGGTEAFF.

Details on this clone: Different DNA sequences within this sample yield the same CDR3. The chain recombines TRBV7-9 with TRBJ2-7; the D call may be TRBD1 or TRBD2 (5 bases each). The CDR3 extends over 12 amino acids. Trimming shortened V by 4 bases and J by 4 bases, and 8 bases separated the two germline ends. The V gene's germline CDR1 is SEHNR and CDR2 FQNEAQ (reference sequence). Written as DNA, the CDR3 is TGTGCCAGCAGCTCGGGGCCATACGAGCAGTACTTC. This codes for CASSSGPYEQYF.

The J gene is TRBJ1-1, the V gene TRBV5-4; TRBD1 might be the D (5 bases). Trimming removed 0 bases from V and 8 bases from J, with 8 bases in between. Germline V gene sequence: CDR1 SGHNT, CDR2 YYREEE (reference sequence). The CDR3 loop spans 12 amino acids. The CDR3 reads CASSLGWGEAFF. DNA of the CDR3: TGTGCCAGCAGCTTGGGGTGGGGGGAAGCTTTCTTT.

As for this clone: Within the sample, other DNA sequences also encode this same CDR3. The rearrangement links TRBV28 to TRBJ1-1; D is ambiguous. This CDR3 spans 13 amino acids. Germline CDR1 is MDHEN and CDR2 is SYDVKM. V was pared by 2 bases and J by 5 bases, with 9 bases between. The CDR3 sequence: CASSLGGGTEAFF. For the CDR3, the DNA is TGTGCCAGCAGTTTAGGTGGCGGGACTGAAGCTTTCTTT.

As for this clone: The same CDR3 is also encoded by other DNA sequences in this sample. The rearrangement links TRBV11-2 to TRBJ2-3, with unresolved D. Germline V gives CDR1 SGHAT, CDR2 FQNNGV. The CDR3 totals 11 residues. The V end was cut by 3 bases, the J end by 2 bases, with 0 bases between. The CDR3: CASSFTDTQYF. Written as DNA, the CDR3 is TGTGCCAGCAGCTTCACAGATACGCAGTATTTT.

V gene TRBV5-4 combines with J gene TRBJ2-7, with D unresolved. There are 16 residues in the CDR3. V was cut by 1 base and J by 5 bases, with 19 bases left in between. CDR1 is SGHNT and CDR2 is YYREEE in the germline V gene (reference sequence). This CDR3 is CASSLLGIGVMDEQYF. In nucleotides, the CDR3 is TGTGCCAGCAGCTTGCTTGGTATTGGGGTTATGGACGAGCAGTACTTC.

The chain couples TRBV7-9 to TRBJ2-3; 10 bases line up with TRBD2. The germline V gene encodes CDR1 SEHNR and CDR2 FQNEAQ (reference sequence). Trimming removed 3 bases from V and 1 base from J; junction bases left unmatched: 7. There are 17 residues in the CDR3. CDR3 nucleotides: TGTGCCAGCAGCTTCCCCCAGCGGGAGGGCCGCACAGATACGCAGTATTTT. This sequence encodes CASSFPQREGRTDTQYF.

This chain joins TRBV9 and TRBJ2-7; D unclear. CDR3 length: 12 amino acids. The germline gives CDR1 SGDLS, CDR2 YYNGEE. The V end lost 3 bases, the J end lost 4 bases, and 8 bases lay between the germline ends. CDR3 amino acids: CASSGRGYEQYF. Here the CDR3 DNA reads TGTGCCAGCAGCGGTCGCGGATACGAGCAGTACTTC.

This sequence joins TRBV15 and TRBJ2-7; D is perhaps TRBD1 (6 bases). The germline V gene has CDR1 LNHNV and CDR2 YYDKDF (reference sequence). The CDR3 loop spans 16 amino acids. The V and J ends lost 1 base and 2 bases respectively, with 15 bases between them. As DNA, the CDR3 is TGTGCCACCAGCAGAGGTGGGGGCAGGGAGACCTACGAGCAGTACTTC. This codes for CATSRGGGRETYEQYF.

The chain combines TRBV7-9 with TRBJ2-7; D gene uncertain. This CDR3 is 11 amino acids long. The germline V and J ends were trimmed by 5 bases and 6 bases, with 8 bases remaining between them. Germline assignment: CDR1 SEHNR and CDR2 FQNEAQ (reference sequence). CDR3 in amino acids: CASSPIGEQYF. As DNA, the CDR3 is TGTGCCAGCAGCCCGATAGGCGAGCAGTACTTC. The full variable domain, rest sourced from reference TRBV7-9 and TRBJ2-7, is DTGVSQNPRHKITKRGQNVTFRCDPISEHNRLYWYRQTLGQGPEFLTYFQNEAQLEKSRLLSDRFSAERPKGSFSTLEIQRTEQGDSAMYLCASSPIGEQYFGPGTRLTVT.

This clone was seen only a few times. Here the CDR3 reads CASSLIGFGGELFF. The DNA of the CDR3 is TGTGCCAGCAGCTTAATAGGTTTCGGCGGGGAGCTGTTTTTT. The rearrangement uses TRBV7-9 and TRBJ2-2; no definite D call. The CDR3 runs 14 residues. The germline gives CDR1 SEHNR, CDR2 FQNEAQ (reference sequence). Deletions cut 2 bases from V and 7 bases from J, with 11 bases between.

The chain joins TRBV2 to TRBJ2-1, with D perhaps TRBD2 (6 bases). Germline values: CDR1 SNHLY, CDR2 FYNNEI. There are 15 residues in the CDR3. The V end was cut by 8 bases, the J end by 6 bases, with 20 bases between. The CDR3 region is CASEPVGSLFNEQFF. The CDR3, as DNA: TGTGCCAGCGAACCCGTCGGGAGTTTATTCAATGAGCAGTTCTTC.

This chain links TRBV5-1 with TRBJ2-7; possible D gene TRBD2, 5 bases. V was pared by 3 bases and J by 4 bases, with 14 bases between. The germline gives CDR1 SGHRS, CDR2 YFSETQ. The CDR3 spans 14 residues. The CDR3 DNA follows: TGCGCCAGCAGCTCTGAGGGCCAGTATTACGAGCAGTACTTC. Translating gives CASSSEGQYYEQYF.

V is TRBV7-2 and J is TRBJ2-7; the match to TRBD2 covers 14 bases. V lost 5 bases to trimming and J lost 3 bases; unmatched junction nucleotides: 3. CDR1 and CDR2 from the germline V gene are SGHTA and FQGNSA. The CDR3 sequence is 15 residues long. The chain's CDR3 is CASSPGTSGSYEQYF. In DNA form, the CDR3 reads TGTGCCAGCAGCCCTGGGACTAGCGGGAGCTACGAGCAGTACTTC.

The chain recombines TRBV9 with TRBJ2-1, with 9 bases matching TRBD2. After removal of 3 bases from V and 2 bases from J, the junction contained 6 bases not matched to a gene. The CDR3 spans 16 residues. Germline CDR1 is SGDLS and CDR2 is YYNGEE. CDR3 DNA: TGTGCCAGCAGCGAGACGGGCGGGAGGGCCTACAATGAGCAGTTCTTC. It yields the protein CASSETGGRAYNEQFF.

The V and J genes are TRBV28 and TRBJ2-7; D possibly corresponds to TRBD1 (6 bases). Germline V gene lookup returns CDR1 MDHEN and CDR2 SYDVKM. There are 15 residues in the CDR3. Trimming took 5 bases from V and 4 from J, leaving 18 bases between them. The CDR3 is CASSPKAGTFYEQYF. The CDR3 region has the DNA TGTGCCAGCAGTCCAAAAGCCGGGACATTTTACGAGCAGTACTTC. Variable domain in full (rest from reference TRBV28 and TRBJ2-7): DVKVTQSSRYLVKRTGEKVFLECVQDMDHENMFWYRQDPGLGLRLIYFSYDVKMKEKGDIPEGYSVSREKKERFSLILESASTNQTSMYLCASSPKAGTFYEQYFGPGTRLTVT.

The chain carries TRBV13 and TRBJ2-1; TRBD1 aligns across 9 bases. This CDR3 spans 15 amino acids. CDR1 is PRHDT and CDR2 is FYEKMQ in the germline V gene (reference sequence). The junction had 6 bases not matched to a gene; V was cut back by 5 bases and J by 4 bases. The CDR3 nucleotides read TGTGCCAGCAGCCGAAACAGGGGGCTGTACAATGAGCAGTTCTTC. Its protein product is CASSRNRGLYNEQFF.

V and J are TRBV5-6 and TRBJ2-7; 8 nucleotides agree with TRBD1. Germline values: CDR1 SGHDT, CDR2 YYEEEE. This CDR3 has 13 amino acids. J gave up 7 bases and V 0 bases, and 3 bases lay outside the gene matches. The chain's CDR3 is CASSLVRGQEQYF. In DNA form, the CDR3 reads TGTGCCAGCAGCTTGGTCAGGGGGCAGGAGCAGTACTTC.

The V call is TRBV7-9, the J call TRBJ2-7; the match to TRBD2 covers 9 bases. With 5 bases clipped from V and 3 bases from J, the junction kept 2 bases outside the gene matches. CDR3 length: 13 residues. The germline V gene has CDR1 SEHNR and CDR2 FQNEAQ (reference sequence). This CDR3 is CASSKRGVYEQYF. In DNA, the CDR3 is TGTGCCAGCAGCAAGCGGGGGGTCTACGAGCAGTACTTC.

This chain uses TRBV7-9 with TRBJ2-1; a possible D gene is TRBD2 (6 bases). Germline-derived CDR1 and CDR2 are SEHNR and FQNEAQ (reference sequence). Trimming took off 1 base at V and 3 bases at J, with 10 bases between the two ends. The CDR3 runs to 15 residues. CDR3 region: CASSLGEVHYNEQFF. CDR3 bases: TGTGCCAGCAGCTTAGGGGAGGTTCACTACAATGAGCAGTTCTTC.

The genes are TRBV6-5 and TRBJ2-7; TRBD1 is a possible D gene (5 bases). V shed 5 bases and J shed 0 bases, with 11 bases lying between them. This CDR3 is built from 14 residues. The germline CDR1 and CDR2 sequences are MNHEY and SVGAGI. In DNA form, the CDR3 reads TGTGCCAGCAGTACCCGTACAGGCTCCTACGAGCAGTACTTC. Protein: CASSTRTGSYEQYF.

The V gene is TRBV2, the J gene TRBJ2-1; no firm D call. V was trimmed by 0 bases and J by 4 bases, leaving 7 bases between them. Germline CDR1 SNHLY, CDR2 FYNNEI. This CDR3 region has 14 residues. The DNA for the CDR3 is TGTGCCAGCAGTGAAGCGCCTAGATACAATGAGCAGTTCTTC. It encodes CASSEAPRYNEQFF.